Listed here are 21 T cell receptor beta chains from one sample, sequenced in a study of PD-1 blockade in classical Hodgkin lymphoma. The data were produced by immunoSEQ multiplex PCR, yet TCRdb's version contains in-frame clones alone and is incomplete. The sample contains 25,000 to 35,000 clones, approximately 85% of which appear only once. As to time point: cycle 4 day 1 (C4D1), after five to seven weeks of nivolumab. Brentuximab vedotin exposure varied, and every patient relapsed after autologous stem cell transplantation. Negative selection with magnetic separation was used to purify CD4+ T cells from thawed PBMCs. Here the sequenced sample was CD4+ T cells from blood, taken before the fourth cycle of nivolumab. The source of these receptors is a human donor with classical Hodgkin lymphoma.

The chain uses TRBV5-6 and TRBJ2-1; TRBD2 matches 7 bases. With 4 bases clipped from V and 8 bases from J, the junction kept 12 bases outside the gene matches. The CDR3 is 15 residues long. Germline V gene lookup returns CDR1 SGHDT and CDR2 YYEEEE. The chain's CDR3 is CASSPTPTSFDEQFF. CDR3 coding DNA: TGTGCCAGCAGCCCGACCCCGACTAGCTTTGATGAGCAGTTCTTC.

CDR3 coding DNA: TGTGCCAGCAGTTCCCCTTTGGGGCTAGCGACGACAGATACGCAGTATTTT. Encoded protein: CASSSPLGLATTDTQYF. V gene TRBV28 combines with J gene TRBJ2-3, with D perhaps matching TRBD2 (6 bases). This CDR3 region has 17 residues. The germline V and J ends were trimmed by 4 bases and 3 bases, with 20 bases remaining between them. The V gene's germline CDR1 is MDHEN and CDR2 SYDVKM.

This rearrangement joins TRBV28 to TRBJ1-5; D is perhaps TRBD1 (5 bases). Germline loops: CDR1 MDHEN, CDR2 SYDVKM. Deletions cut 3 bases from V and 12 bases from J, with 21 bases between. There are 15 residues in the CDR3. CDR3 coding DNA: TGTGCCAGCAGTTTTAGCCCCCTCCGGACAACAATCCAGCATTTT. This gives the protein CASSFSPLRTTIQHF.

The chain uses TRBV23-1 and TRBJ1-1, with TRBD1 matching over 8 bases. TRBV23-1 carries the ORF label, with uncertain function. The CDR3 runs 15 residues. V shed 8 bases, J shed 4 bases, and the junction held 12 bases outside the gene matches. CDR3 loop: CASPDRGFFFTEAFF. Written as DNA, the CDR3 is TGCGCCAGCCCCGACAGGGGCTTTTTTTTCACTGAAGCTTTCTTT.

This clone was seen only a few times. The chain links TRBV5-1 to TRBJ1-3; TRBD1 might be the D (6 bases). This CDR3 region has 13 residues. Looked up from germline, CDR1 is SGHRS and CDR2 is YFSETQ. Trimming took 0 bases from V and 7 from J, leaving 8 bases between them. CDR3 sequence: CASSLDQGNTIYF. For the CDR3, the DNA is TGCGCCAGCAGCTTGGACCAGGGGAACACCATATATTTT.

The chain has TRBV29-1 and TRBJ1-1; no reliable D call. V gave up 7 bases and J gave up 6 bases, with 21 bases separating them. This CDR3 is built from 14 residues. Germline V gene sequence: CDR1 SQVTM, CDR2 ANQGSEA. CDR3 coding DNA: TGCAGCGCCCACACGGTGGTCCTCGGGGCTGAAGCTTTCTTT. Amino acids: CSAHTVVLGAEAFF.

This clone has only one observation. The chain couples TRBV19 to TRBJ2-5; 7 bases fit TRBD2. The CDR3 runs to 17 residues. The trim removed 4 bases at V and 2 bases at J, leaving 13 bases unmatched. Germline CDR1 reads LNHDA; CDR2 reads SQIVND (reference sequence). The CDR3 protein is CASSKTARLAGQETQYF. CDR3 bases: TGTGCCAGTAGTAAGACCGCCCGACTAGCCGGACAAGAGACCCAGTACTTC.

The J gene is TRBJ2-2, the V gene TRBV5-1; D gene unclear. V shed 4 bases and J shed 4 bases, with 11 bases lying between them. Germline V lookup: CDR1 SGHRS, CDR2 YFSETQ. CDR3 length: 14 amino acids. The CDR3 DNA reads TGCGCCAGCAGCGATGGTGGGCCCACCGGGGAGCTGTTTTTT. Translation gives CASSDGGPTGELFF. Full variable domain (remainder filled in from reference TRBV5-1 and TRBJ2-2): KAGVTQTPRYLIKTRGQQVTLSCSPISGHRSVSWYQQTPGQGLQFLFEYFSETQRNKGNFPGRFSGRQFSNSRSEMNVSTLELGDSALYLCASSDGGPTGELFFGEGSRLTVL.

CDR3 protein: CASSLPTGRLGYTF. The CDR3 region has the DNA TGTGCCAGTAGTCTCCCGACAGGGAGGTTGGGCTACACCTTC. The J gene is TRBJ1-2, the V gene TRBV19; 7 nucleotides align to TRBD1. Germline-derived CDR1 and CDR2 are LNHDA and SQIVND (reference sequence). CDR3 length equals 14 residues. After removal of 5 bases from V and 8 bases from J, the junction contained 11 bases not matched to a gene.

In this sample, this clone turned up once. The gene calls are TRBV28 and TRBJ1-2; tentatively, D is TRBD1 (6 bases). The germline gives CDR1 MDHEN, CDR2 SYDVKM. The CDR3 length is 15 residues. V was shortened by 2 bases and J by 8 bases, with 18 bases between the two germline ends. CDR3 sequence (DNA): TGTGCCAGCAGTTTAGACCTCGTACAGGGAAGCGGCTACACCTTC. Encoded protein: CASSLDLVQGSGYTF.

The rearrangement uses TRBV20-1 and TRBJ1-2; no definite D call. Germline assignment: CDR1 DFQATT and CDR2 SNEGSKA (reference sequence). The CDR3 covers 11 residues. The germline V and J ends were trimmed by 5 bases and 4 bases, with 8 bases remaining between them. CDR3: CSASGPYGYTF. CDR3 nucleotides: TGCAGTGCTTCTGGACCCTATGGCTACACCTTC.

In its sample, this clone was seen a few times. This chain connects TRBV10-1 to TRBJ2-7; 8 positions match TRBD2. The CDR3 spans 15 residues. The V gene end was trimmed by 3 bases and the J gene end by 3 bases; junction bases not matched to a gene: 7. The germline CDR1 and CDR2 sequences are WNHNN and SYGVQD (reference sequence). The DNA of the CDR3 is TGCGCCAGCAGTGATCCCGGGAGGGGCCTCTACGAGCAGTACTTC. It translates to CASSDPGRGLYEQYF.

Here the CDR3 reads CASSFWLAEEETQYF. In nucleotides, the CDR3 is TGTGCCAGCAGTTTTTGGCTAGCGGAAGAAGAGACCCAGTACTTC. This sequence joins TRBV28 and TRBJ2-5; 7 bases match TRBD2. In germline, CDR1 is MDHEN, CDR2 SYDVKM. This CDR3 region has 15 residues. The V segment lost 3 bases and the J segment 3 bases; nucleotides outside the gene matches: 7.

This chain joins TRBV18 and TRBJ2-1, with a tentative D call TRBD2 (6 bases). The CDR3 consists of 16 residues. V was clipped by 1 base and J by 9 bases, with 19 bases between them. Germline loops: CDR1 KGHSH, CDR2 LQKENI. CDR3 residues: CASSPRGLREAGEQFF. As DNA, the CDR3 is TGTGCCAGCTCACCACGTGGTCTCAGGGAGGCGGGTGAGCAGTTCTTC.

This sequence joins TRBV27 and TRBJ2-2; tentative D call: TRBD2 (5 bases). Trimming stripped 2 bases from V and 5 bases from J, with 6 bases between. The CDR3 consists of 13 residues. Germline V gives CDR1 MNHEY, CDR2 SMNVEV (reference sequence). The CDR3 spells CASSLPGTGELFF. Here the CDR3 DNA reads TGTGCCAGCAGTTTACCGGGGACCGGGGAGCTGTTTTTT.

The rearrangement uses TRBV5-4 and TRBJ2-2; D gene ambiguous. Germline V lookup: CDR1 SGHNT, CDR2 YYREEE (reference sequence). CDR3 length equals 12 residues. Trimming pared 5 bases from V and 8 bases from J, leaving 10 bases between. CDR3 residues: CASSLGRGELFF. The CDR3, as DNA: TGTGCCAGCAGTTTAGGAAGGGGGGAGCTGTTTTTT.

The J gene is TRBJ2-7, the V gene TRBV7-9; D may be TRBD2 (6 bases). CDR3 length equals 16 residues. Germline lookup yields CDR1 SEHNR and CDR2 FQNEAQ (reference sequence). Trimming stripped 4 bases from V and 4 bases from J, with 20 bases between. The CDR3 here is CASSYPPSGLLYEQYF. The CDR3 DNA follows: TGTGCCAGCAGCTACCCCCCATCGGGACTCTTATACGAGCAGTACTTC.

The V gene is TRBV30, the J gene TRBJ1-1, with D hard to call. Germline CDR1 GTSNPN, CDR2 SVGIG (reference sequence). The V gene lost 0 bases and the J gene lost 2 bases, with 10 bases spanning the gap. The CDR3 sequence is 14 residues long. CDR3 region: CAWSVGRGNTEAFF. CDR3 nucleotides: TGTGCCTGGAGTGTCGGACGGGGAAACACTGAAGCTTTCTTT.

This clone was recorded only once. The J gene is TRBJ2-2, the V gene TRBV2; 9 nucleotides align to TRBD1. Germline V lookup: CDR1 SNHLY, CDR2 FYNNEI. This CDR3 spans 15 amino acids. The J segment lost 5 bases and the V segment lost 8 bases, leaving 9 bases of the junction unmatched. The CDR3 protein is CASDRQGVGTGELFF. The CDR3 DNA is TGTGCCAGCGATAGACAGGGGGTTGGGACCGGGGAGCTGTTTTTT.

This clone has only one observation. The gene calls are TRBV28 and TRBJ1-3; TRBD1 aligns across 9 bases. This CDR3 spans 21 amino acids. Germline CDR1 MDHEN, CDR2 SYDVKM. V shed 5 bases, J shed 0 bases, and the junction held 20 bases outside the gene matches. The CDR3 spells CASSAAPVYLSGQGSGNTIYF. The DNA of the CDR3 is TGTGCCAGCAGTGCGGCCCCAGTTTATTTATCGGGACAGGGCTCTGGAAACACCATATATTTT. Complete variable domain (other parts from reference TRBV28 and TRBJ1-3): DVKVTQSSRYLVKRTGEKVFLECVQDMDHENMFWYRQDPGLGLRLIYFSYDVKMKEKGDIPEGYSVSREKKERFSLILESASTNQTSMYLCASSAAPVYLSGQGSGNTIYFGEGSWLTVV.

As regards this clone: An end of the junction differs from the germline gene, which may be a read error. Additional DNA sequences in this sample encode the identical CDR3. V usage is TRBV6-1 and J usage is TRBJ1-2; D is uncertain. This CDR3 region has 12 residues. Germline values: CDR1 MNHNS, CDR2 SASEGT. CDR3 amino acids: CASRDINYGYTF. For the CDR3, the DNA is TGTGCCAGCCGCGATATAAACTACGGCTACACCTTC.